The 4 T cell receptor beta chains reported below all come from one sample, sequenced in a study of CD4 and CD8 cells across lung adenocarcinoma regions. Each CDR3 protein gets one entry after TCRdb re-called the PCR reads with MiXCR. The sample lists about 6,800 distinct CDR3 sequences; over 50% were seen once. The sequencing sample was made of CD8+ T cells from the center of a lung tumor. These receptors all come from a male donor with lung adenocarcinoma. The CD4 and CD8 labels of this study may be unreliable.

The chain uses TRBV28 and TRBJ2-5, with 8 bases lining up with TRBD1. The trim removed 0 bases at V and 4 bases at J, leaving 7 bases unmatched. This CDR3 has 16 amino acids. Germline loops: CDR1 MDHEN, CDR2 SYDVKM. CDR3 sequence (DNA): TGTGCCAGCAGTTTATGGTCAGGGGGCTCGGGAGAGACCCAGTACTTC. As protein: CASSLWSGGSGETQYF.

Sample share makes this clonotype medium-sized. The rearrangement links TRBV6-5 to TRBJ2-2; unclear D gene. There are 14 residues in the CDR3. The V end lost 2 bases, the J end lost 4 bases, and 8 bases lay between the germline ends. CDR1 and CDR2 from the germline V gene are MNHEY and SVGAGI. The CDR3 DNA reads as TGTGCCAGCAGTTACGCCTCCCTCACCGGGGAGCTGTTTTTT. Its protein product is CASSYASLTGELFF.

This clonotype counts as medium-sized. V and J are TRBV6-1 and TRBJ2-3, with D perhaps TRBD2 (5 bases). V was shortened by 7 bases and J by 4 bases, with 9 bases between the two germline ends. CDR1 MNHNS and CDR2 SASEGT come from the germline V gene. The CDR3 covers 12 residues. The CDR3 DNA reads as TGTGCCAGCATGGGGAGCGCAGATACGCAGTATTTT. This encodes CASMGSADTQYF.

The chain is built from TRBV6-1 and TRBJ2-1; D is uncertain. This CDR3 contains 13 residues. V was clipped by 6 bases and J by 8 bases, with 14 bases between them. The germline V gene has CDR1 MNHNS and CDR2 SASEGT. The CDR3 sequence: CASRSDPVYEQFF. In DNA, the CDR3 is TGTGCCAGCAGATCCGACCCGGTGTATGAGCAGTTCTTC.